The 6 T cell receptor beta chains below were found in one sample sequenced in a study of a mutant IDH1 vaccine in newly diagnosed glioma. This sample's time point: baseline, week 1 (first vaccination visit). Treatment noted: pre-vaccination baseline after standard-of-care therapy. Using immunoSEQ multiplex PCR, the repertoire was profiled, and TCRdb retains in-frame clones only, with some absent. The profile shows 20,000 to 25,000 clones, around 85% of them singletons. Here the sequenced sample was PBMCs, taken from a glioma patient treated with radiotherapy, temozolomide or both. Source of these receptors: a middle-aged man with glioma.

V is TRBV15 and J is TRBJ2-1, with TRBD1 matching over 11 bases. CDR1 and CDR2 (germline): LNHNV, YYDKDF (reference sequence). CDR3 size: 18 residues. The V gene end was trimmed by 1 base and the J gene end by 4 bases; junction bases not matched to a gene: 9. DNA for the CDR3: TGTGCCACCAGCAGAGTCGGACAGGGGGCGGGTCGGTACAATGAGCAGTTCTTC. Protein sequence: CATSRVGQGAGRYNEQFF. The whole variable domain, filled in from reference TRBV15 and TRBJ2-1, reads DAMVIQNPRYQVTQFGKPVTLSCSQTLNHNVMYWYQQKSSQAPKLLFHYYDKDFNNEADTPDNFQSRRPNTSFCFLDIRSPGLGDTAMYLCATSRVGQGAGRYNEQFFGPGTRLTVL.

The V call is TRBV14, the J call TRBJ2-2, with D uncertain. Germline V lookup: CDR1 SGHDN, CDR2 FVKESK. The CDR3 spans 12 residues. With 2 bases removed from V and 5 bases from J, the gap between germline ends came to 3 bases. CDR3 in DNA: TGTGCCAGCAGCCAACGGACCGGGGAGCTGTTTTTT. This sequence encodes CASSQRTGELFF.

V gene TRBV29-1 combines with J gene TRBJ2-5; 7 bases are shared with TRBD2. Germline V gives CDR1 SQVTM, CDR2 ANQGSEA. CDR3 length equals 14 residues. V shed 7 bases and J 2 bases; nucleotides not matched to a gene: 10. CDR3: CSDRPGGSQETQYF. CDR3 nucleotides: TGCAGCGACCGGCCCGGGGGGAGTCAAGAGACCCAGTACTTC. The full variable domain, in which reference TRBV29-1 and TRBJ2-5 provide the parts outside the CDR3, is SAVISQKPSRDICQRGTSLTIQCQVDSQVTMMFWYRQQPGQSLTLIATANQGSEATYESGFVIDKFPISRPNLTFSTLTVSNMSPEDSSIYLCSDRPGGSQETQYFGPGTRLLVL.

This chain joins TRBV27 and TRBJ2-7; D may match TRBD1 or TRBD2 (5 bases each). V shed 2 bases and J shed 5 bases, with 22 bases lying between them. CDR3 length equals 17 residues. Looked up from germline, CDR1 is MNHEY and CDR2 is SMNVEV (reference sequence). The CDR3 sequence is CASSLMAVGQGGHEQYF. For the CDR3, the DNA is TGTGCCAGCAGTTTAATGGCTGTGGGGCAGGGCGGGCACGAGCAGTACTTC.

V usage is TRBV5-5 and J usage is TRBJ1-2; 7 bases align to TRBD1. Germline lookup yields CDR1 SGHKS and CDR2 YYEKEE (reference sequence). This CDR3 region has 15 residues. After removal of 0 bases from V and 2 bases from J, the junction contained 4 bases not matched to a gene. The CDR3 bases are TGTGCCAGCAGCTTGGGCGGGACAGACAACTATGGCTACACCTTC. Encoded protein: CASSLGGTDNYGYTF.

The genes are TRBV2 and TRBJ1-3; 9 positions match TRBD1. CDR1 and CDR2 (germline): SNHLY, FYNNEI. V lost 6 bases and J lost 0; bases outside the gene matches: 0. The CDR3 extends over 14 amino acids. The CDR3 spells CASRDRGSGNTIYF. The DNA of the CDR3 is TGTGCCAGCAGGGACAGGGGCTCTGGAAACACCATATATTTT. The full variable domain, with the rest looked up from reference TRBV2 and TRBJ1-3, is EPEVTQTPSHQVTQMGQEVILRCVPISNHLYFYWYRQILGQKVEFLVSFYNNEISEKSEIFDDQFSVERPDGSNFTLKIRSTKLEDSAMYFCASRDRGSGNTIYFGEGSWLTVV.